Following are 4 T cell receptor beta chains from one sample sequenced in a study of T cells in Graves' hyperthyroidism and ophthalmopathy (dated by TCRdb to between 2018 and 2020). Library preparation used multiplex PCR. Sequencing took place on an Illumina HiSeq 2000. TCR beta CDR3 regions were amplified from RNA transcripts. The first round of RT-PCR for the TCR CDR3 was performed with the HTBI primer set and the Qiagen OneStep RT-PCR kit. The public sequencing data were trimmed at Q25 with fastp and processed into clonotypes with MiXCR by TCRdb, which kept only in-frame beta chains. CDR3 protein sequences are deduplicated, and each keeps its most common genes and DNA. The sample contains about 320,000 distinct CDR3 sequences, 15% to 20% of them found a single time. In total, the top ten clones hold approximately 35% of the sample. The sequencing input was blood. These receptors all stem from a man aged 25-45 years with Graves' hyperthyroidism.

The chain is built from TRBV18 and TRBJ2-2, with unresolved D. The germline V and J ends were trimmed by 3 bases and 4 bases, with 12 bases remaining between them. Germline CDR1 is KGHSH and CDR2 is LQKENI. The CDR3 is 15 residues long. In DNA form, the CDR3 reads TGTGCCAGCTCACCGGCCCAAACCTCCACCGGGGAGCTGTTTTTT. Its translation: CASSPAQTSTGELFF. The whole variable domain, remainder taken from reference TRBV18 and TRBJ2-2, is NAGVMQNPRHLVRRRGQEARLRCSPMKGHSHVYWYRQLPEEGLKFMVYLQKENIIDESGMPKERFSAEFPKEGPSILRIQQVVRGDSAAYFCASSPAQTSTGELFFGEGSRLTVL.

This clonotype was picked up many times. This chain links TRBV29-1 with TRBJ2-5; 7 bases agree with TRBD2. CDR3 length equals 14 residues. Trimming removed 6 bases from V and 0 bases from J; junction bases left unmatched: 7. CDR1 and CDR2 (germline): SQVTM, ANQGSEA. The CDR3 region is CSVTTSRHQETQYF. The DNA of the CDR3 is TGCAGCGTGACGACTAGCAGACACCAAGAGACCCAGTACTTC.

The genes are TRBV7-6 and TRBJ2-7, with D possibly TRBD2 on 8 matching bases. Trimming pared 4 bases from V and 5 bases from J, leaving 27 bases between. The CDR3 is 18 residues long. CDR1 is SGHVS, CDR2 FNYEAQ, per germline. CDR3: CASSSQGGRTSIGHEQYF. The CDR3 DNA reads TGTGCCAGCAGCTCCCAGGGGGGTAGGACTAGCATCGGGCACGAGCAGTACTTC. Full variable domain (rest looked up from reference TRBV7-6 and TRBJ2-7): GAGVSQSPRYKVTKRGQDVALRCDPISGHVSLYWYRQALGQGPEFLTYFNYEAQQDKSGLPNDRFSAERPEGSISTLTIQRTEQRDSAMYRCASSSQGGRTSIGHEQYFGPGTRLTVT.

The CDR3 sequence is CATNGASGRSSTDTQYF. As DNA, the CDR3 is TGTGCCACCAACGGGGCTAGCGGGAGGTCTAGCACAGATACGCAGTATTTT. This chain connects TRBV6-2 or TRBV6-3 to TRBJ2-3; 11 positions agree with TRBD2. After removal of 10 bases from V and 0 bases from J, the junction contained 12 bases not matched to a gene. Germline assignment: CDR1 MNHEY and CDR2 SVGEGT. The CDR3 is made up of 17 amino acids.